This T cell receptor beta chain was captured in a study of vaccination effects on CD4 cells after COVID-19. About the research overall: Sequencing followed a ViraFEST assay step that expanded antigen-specific CD4+ T cells with viral peptide pools. It was a median of 72 days after the second dose that post-vaccine samples were obtained. Points from the study as a whole: Clones from infection and from vaccination both contracted markedly late after vaccination.

CDR3 length: 13 residues. Deletions cut 2 bases from V and 0 bases from J, with 5 bases between. Germline assignment: CDR1 SNHLY and CDR2 FYNNEI. In regard to this clone: Its antigen is undetermined.

Only in-frame clones appear in the TCRdb table, and some are missing; sequencing was by immunoSEQ multiplex PCR. This sample carries 72,000 or so clones, 74% of them seen once, and the ten largest clones take under 2.5%. Following 10 days of culture, CD4+ T cells were isolated. Participants got two doses of BNT162b2 or mRNA-1273 vaccine. On day 3 and again on day 7, half the medium was replaced with IL-2 medium. The gene calls are TRBV2 and TRBJ2-7; unclear D gene. The source material was CD4+ T cells from PBMCs cultured without peptide, sampled after COVID-19 vaccination. This TCR was sampled from a human donor who received a COVID-19 vaccine. CDR3 in amino acids: CASSEIDSYEQYV. In DNA form, the CDR3 reads TGTGCCAGCAGTGAAATTGACTCCTACGAGCAGTACGTC.